This is a list of T cell receptor beta chains from one sample in a study of blood T cell repertoires in COVID-19. Generated by immunoSEQ multiplex PCR, the TCRdb table keeps only in-frame clones and is missing some. This table holds 390,000 or so clones, 75% to 90% found once. Sequenced material: PBMCs or T cells enriched from blood (not recorded which). The receptor set was obtained from a young man who had recovered from COVID-19. Both conserved end residues are part of each CDR3. The D gene is left open where the match is weak. Rows give clone size only sometimes, using once, few, many, or a class for an expanded clone.

CDR3 DNA	CDR3 protein	D gene	V gene	J gene	clone size
TGTGCCAGTACCGGACTAGCGGGAGTTGGTGAGCAGTTCTTC	CASTGLAGVGEQFF	TRBD2	TRBV13	TRBJ2-1	-
TGCAGCCTTCTAGGACTAGCGGGAGCGAGGAGCTCCTACAATGAGCAGTTCTTC	CSLLGLAGARSSYNEQFF	TRBD2	TRBV29-1	TRBJ2-1	-
TGTGCCAGCAGCTTAGAGGGCAGGGCCGAAAAACTGTTTTTT	CASSLEGRAEKLFF	-	TRBV7-2	TRBJ1-4	-
TGTGCCAGCAGCTTAGGCACGGGACAGGAAAAACTGTTTTTT	CASSLGTGQEKLFF	TRBD1	TRBV7-8	TRBJ1-4	-
TGTGCCAGCAGCAGACCAGGACAGGGCTACGAGCAGTACTTC	CASSRPGQGYEQYF	TRBD1	TRBV5-4	TRBJ2-7	-
TGTGCCAGCAGCTTAAGGGGGAGCAATCAGCCCCAGCATTTT	CASSLRGSNQPQHF	-	TRBV7-2	TRBJ1-5	-
TGTGCCAGCAGCTTAGATAGCGGGGGGAAAGATACGCAGTATTTT	CASSLDSGGKDTQYF	TRBD2	TRBV11-2	TRBJ2-3	-
TGCGCCAGCAGGCGGACAGGGGAGAGCTACAATGAGCAGTTCTTC	CASRRTGESYNEQFF	TRBD1	TRBV5-1	TRBJ2-1	once
TGTGCCAGCAGCGTAGGGGACTGGGATACGCAGTATTTT	CASSVGDWDTQYF	-	TRBV12-3/TRBV12-4	TRBJ2-3	-
TGTGCCAGCAGCTTAGCGCGGACATCGGCTACTGAAGCTTTCTTT	CASSLARTSATEAFF	-	TRBV7-8	TRBJ1-1	-
TGTGCCAGCAGCCAAGAATTTGGAGCGGGAGGGACAGATACGCAGTATTTT	CASSQEFGAGGTDTQYF	TRBD2	TRBV3-1/TRBV3-2	TRBJ2-3	-
TGTGCCAGCAGTGAAGGCGGGAGCGGACCGCCCCAGCATTTT	CASSEGGSGPPQHF	-	TRBV25-1	TRBJ1-5	-
TGTGCCAGCAGCTTGGGTGGACTAGCGGGGCCTTGGACCGGGGAGCTGTTTTTT	CASSLGGLAGPWTGELFF	TRBD2	TRBV5-4	TRBJ2-2	-
TGTGCCAGCAGCTTGGACGTCAGGGCGGTCTATGGCTACACCTTC	CASSLDVRAVYGYTF	-	TRBV5-5	TRBJ1-2	-
TGTGCCAGTAGAGGCCGGACAGCTAGCCAAGAGACCCAGTACTTC	CASRGRTASQETQYF	-	TRBV19	TRBJ2-5	-
TGTGCCAGTAGTATAGATCTCGCGGGGCCTTACAATGAGCAGTTCTTC	CASSIDLAGPYNEQFF	-	TRBV19	TRBJ2-1	-
TGTGCCAGCAGCTTACCGACAGGGAGTCTAGCCAAAAACATTCAGTACTTC	CASSLPTGSLAKNIQYF	TRBD1	TRBV7-9	TRBJ2-4	-
TGTGCCAGCAGCTCTTCGATGTACCGGGACAGGGGGGAAGATGGCTACACCTTC	CASSSSMYRDRGEDGYTF	TRBD1	TRBV11-2	TRBJ1-2	-
TGTGCCAGCAGTTACCGGGGGACTAGCACAGATACGCAGTATTTT	CASSYRGTSTDTQYF	-	TRBV6-5	TRBJ2-3	-
TGTGCCAGCAGCTCCGGGGGGGGCCGCAATCAGCCCCAGCATTTT	CASSSGGGRNQPQHF	-	TRBV3-1/TRBV3-2	TRBJ1-5	-
TGTGCCAGTAGTATACAGGTCGGGGAGCTGTTTTTT	CASSIQVGELFF	-	TRBV19	TRBJ2-2	-
TGTGCCAGCAGCTTAACCCTCAGCGGGGGACACAATGAGCAGTTCTTC	CASSLTLSGGHNEQFF	TRBD2	TRBV13	TRBJ2-1	-
TGTGCCAGCAGCCCCGGGACAGGGATCACAGATACGCAGTATTTT	CASSPGTGITDTQYF	TRBD1	TRBV5-5	TRBJ2-3	-
TGTGCCAGCAGTTTCCGGGGGGCTGGCTACACCTTC	CASSFRGAGYTF	-	TRBV27	TRBJ1-2	-
TGTGCCAGCAGTGGACAGGAACGATTCCCCCCTCGCGACGAGCAGTACTTC	CASSGQERFPPRDEQYF	-	TRBV2	TRBJ2-7	-
TGCGCCAGCAGCCAAGAGGGCAGGGCTAACTATGGCTACACCTTC	CASSQEGRANYGYTF	-	TRBV4-1	TRBJ1-2	-
TGTGCCAGCAGCCCTAATCCGACAGGGTTCTGGTCCAAAAACATTCAGTACTTC	CASSPNPTGFWSKNIQYF	TRBD1	TRBV7-9	TRBJ2-4	-
TGTGCTAGTGGTTTGGGCGGGACTGCCGGAAACACCATATATTTT	CASGLGGTAGNTIYF	-	TRBV12-5	TRBJ1-3	-
TGTGCCAGTAGTAATAGTGGTGTAGAGACCCAGTACTTC	CASSNSGVETQYF	-	TRBV19	TRBJ2-5	-
TGTGCCAGCAGCTTGGTAACGAGGAACAATGAGCAGTTCTTC	CASSLVTRNNEQFF	-	TRBV5-4	TRBJ2-1	-
TGTGCCAGCAGGACACTACTTCAGGGAAACACTGAAGCTTTCTTT	CASRTLLQGNTEAFF	-	TRBV27	TRBJ1-1	once
TGTGCCAGCAGCTCTAAGGGCAGGGAAAATCAGCCCCAGCATTTT	CASSSKGRENQPQHF	-	TRBV7-2	TRBJ1-5	-
TGTGCCAGCAGCTTGGAGGCGTTCTCTGGAAACACCATATATTTT	CASSLEAFSGNTIYF	-	TRBV11-2	TRBJ1-3	-
TGTGCCAGCAGCAACCCGCCTTCAGGGGGCGGGTTAGGAAAACTGTTTTTT	CASSNPPSGGGLGKLFF	TRBD1	TRBV7-9	TRBJ1-4	-
TGTGCCAGCAGCTCCCGTCAGGGGATCGGAAACACCATATATTTT	CASSSRQGIGNTIYF	-	TRBV7-9	TRBJ1-3	-
TGTGCCAGCAGCCGGATTGCGGGGACGGTCACTGAAGCTTTCTTT	CASSRIAGTVTEAFF	-	TRBV28	TRBJ1-1	once
TGCAGCGTCACCGGACTAGGGTGGCAGTATTTT	CSVTGLGWQYF	TRBD2	TRBV29-1	TRBJ2-3	-
TGTGCCAGCAGCTTGGATGTTGGGACAGGGCACAATGAGCAGTTCTTC	CASSLDVGTGHNEQFF	TRBD1	TRBV9	TRBJ2-1	-
TGTGCCAGCAGTTCCTCTTATAGCGGTTTGCGGGGAGCCGGGGAGCTGTTTTTT	CASSSSYSGLRGAGELFF	-	TRBV28	TRBJ2-2	-
TGTGCCAGCAGCTCAGGACAGGGGTGGAACATTCAGTACTTC	CASSSGQGWNIQYF	TRBD1	TRBV11-2	TRBJ2-4	-
TGTGCCACCAGCAGAGTGACAGGAACCGTGGAGACCCAGTACTTC	CATSRVTGTVETQYF	-	TRBV15	TRBJ2-5	-
TGTGCCAGCAACCCCCTAGCGGGAGGCACAGATACGCAGTATTTT	CASNPLAGGTDTQYF	TRBD2	TRBV6-5	TRBJ2-3	-
TGTGCCAGCAGTTGGACCGGGAAGTGGACTGAAGCTTTCTTT	CASSWTGKWTEAFF	-	TRBV5-5	TRBJ1-1	-
TGCGCCAGCAGCATCGACAGCCTTCAGCCCCAGCATTTT	CASSIDSLQPQHF	-	TRBV5-1	TRBJ1-5	-
TGTGCCAGCAGCCAAGATATCGCCAGCGGTGGGACCCAGTACTTC	CASSQDIASGGTQYF	-	TRBV3-1/TRBV3-2	TRBJ2-5	-
TGTGCCAGCAGTTTACGGGGGGCATATGGCTACACCTTC	CASSLRGAYGYTF	-	TRBV12-3/TRBV12-4	TRBJ1-2	-
TGTGCCAGCAGCTTAAGAGGTGTTTCGGGAACTGAAGCTTTCTTT	CASSLRGVSGTEAFF	-	TRBV7-9	TRBJ1-1	-
TGTGCCAGCAGTCCATCCTTGACAGTGAGCTCCTACAATGAGCAGTTCTTC	CASSPSLTVSSYNEQFF	-	TRBV6-2/TRBV6-3	TRBJ2-1	-
TGTGCCAGCAGCCAAGACCCCGGGAACACCGGGGAGCTGTTTTTT	CASSQDPGNTGELFF	-	TRBV3-1/TRBV3-2	TRBJ2-2	-
TGTGCCAGCAGCAGATTACAGGGTCAAGAGACCCAGTACTTC	CASSRLQGQETQYF	-	TRBV9	TRBJ2-5	-
TGCGCCAGCAGCGCCTCTAGAGGCAGCTCCTACAATGAGCAGTTCTTC	CASSASRGSSYNEQFF	-	TRBV5-1	TRBJ2-1	-
TGTGCCAGCAGTGATGACAGGGGGCGATACTATGGCTACACCTTC	CASSDDRGRYYGYTF	TRBD1	TRBV25-1	TRBJ1-2	once
TGTGCCAGCAGTTTAAACAGAGAAACCTCCTACGAGCAGTACTTC	CASSLNRETSYEQYF	-	TRBV27	TRBJ2-7	-
TGCGCCAGCAGCCAGGCCGCGGCAGCGGCCCTCTCCGGGGAGCTGTTTTTT	CASSQAAAAALSGELFF	-	TRBV4-3	TRBJ2-2	-
TGTGCCAGCAGCTTCCTCCGACCGACTAGCACAGATACGCAGTATTTT	CASSFLRPTSTDTQYF	-	TRBV13	TRBJ2-3	-
TGCGCCAGCAGCTTTCGCCCCGACTCCACAGATACGCAGTATTTT	CASSFRPDSTDTQYF	-	TRBV5-1	TRBJ2-3	-
TGTGCCAGCAGCGGGACAGGGGGCCCCTATGGCTACACCTTC	CASSGTGGPYGYTF	TRBD1	TRBV2	TRBJ1-2	-
TGTGCCAGCAGCTTAAGGGGGACCTACGAGCAGTACTTC	CASSLRGTYEQYF	-	TRBV14	TRBJ2-7	few
TGTGCCAGTAGTATCTCCGGGACAGGGGCCTGGGCGCCCCTCCACTTT	CASSISGTGAWAPLHF	TRBD1	TRBV19	TRBJ1-6	-
TGTGCCAGCAGTTCTTCCCCAGGGGACACTGAAGCTTTCTTT	CASSSSPGDTEAFF	-	TRBV2	TRBJ1-1	-